One and the same sample provided the 30 T cell receptor beta chains below, sequenced in a study of blood T cell repertoires in COVID-19. Clones were read by immunoSEQ multiplex PCR, and TCRdb kept only the in-frame ones, dropping some. The table lists approximately 92,000 clones, about four fifths of them singletons. The material sequenced was peripheral blood. The source is a man of 80 years or more with acute or convalescent COVID-19.

The chain joins TRBV10-2 to TRBJ1-3; unclear D gene. From germline, CDR1 is WSHSY and CDR2 SAAADI. The CDR3 is 15 amino acids. Trimming removed 4 bases at V and 0 bases at J, with 10 bases between. CDR3 sequence: CASSGTPGSGNTIYF. DNA of the CDR3: TGCGCCAGCAGTGGAACTCCGGGCTCTGGAAACACCATATATTTT.

This chain connects TRBV6-2 or TRBV6-3 to TRBJ1-6; tentative D call: TRBD1 (6 bases). The CDR3 loop spans 18 amino acids. Germline CDR1 reads MNHEY; CDR2 reads SVGEGT. The V end was cut by 2 bases, the J end by 0 bases, with 14 bases between. The DNA for the CDR3 is TGTGCCAGCAGTTACATTCAGGGGATGAGCTCCTATAATTCACCCCTCCACTTT. Its translation: CASSYIQGMSSYNSPLHF.

The chain uses TRBV5-4 and TRBJ2-3; a weak D match, TRBD1 (6 bases). V lost 2 bases and J 4 bases, leaving 17 bases between the germline ends. Germline assignment: CDR1 SGHNT and CDR2 YYREEE (reference sequence). CDR3 size: 16 residues. CDR3 residues: CASSFGWPKGADTQYF. CDR3 bases: TGTGCCAGCAGCTTTGGGTGGCCTAAGGGGGCAGATACGCAGTATTTT. The full variable domain, with the rest looked up from reference TRBV5-4 and TRBJ2-3, is ETGVTQSPTHLIKTRGQQVTLRCSSQSGHNTVSWYQQALGQGPQFIFQYYREEENGRGNFPPRFSGLQFPNYSSELNVNALELDDSALYLCASSFGWPKGADTQYFGPGTRLTVL.

V usage is TRBV11-3 and J usage is TRBJ2-7, with 7 bases lining up with TRBD1. The CDR3 spans 18 residues. Germline V lookup: CDR1 SGHNT, CDR2 YENEEA. The trim removed 1 base at V and 4 bases at J, leaving 16 bases unmatched. CDR3 nucleotide sequence: TGTGCCAGCAGCTTAGCCCGTCCCCCCCACAGGGGCATTTACGAGCAGTACTTC. Amino acid sequence: CASSLARPPHRGIYEQYF.

The CDR3 sequence is CATSRESSGSYEQYF. CDR3 DNA: TGTGCCACCAGCAGAGAATCTAGCGGGAGTTACGAGCAGTACTTC. The chain links TRBV15 to TRBJ2-7; 10 bases are shared with TRBD2. V dropped 0 bases and J dropped 4; count of bases not matched to a gene: 3. The CDR3 spans 15 residues. Germline lookup yields CDR1 LNHNV and CDR2 YYDKDF (reference sequence).

The rearrangement uses TRBV5-4 and TRBJ2-2; 12 nucleotides match TRBD1. After removal of 3 bases from V and 7 bases from J, the junction contained 7 bases not matched to a gene. This CDR3 has 16 residues. From germline, CDR1 is SGHNT and CDR2 YYREEE (reference sequence). The DNA for the CDR3 is TGTGCCAGCAGCTCCGGGACAGGGGGCGCCGACGGGGAGCTGTTTTTT. Its translation: CASSSGTGGADGELFF.

The chain couples TRBV7-2 to TRBJ2-2; TRBD2 might be the D (5 bases). This CDR3 has 15 amino acids. V lost 4 bases to trimming and J lost 1 base, with 10 bases between them. Germline V gene lookup returns CDR1 SGHTA and CDR2 FQGNSA. CDR3 coding DNA: TGTGCCAGCAGCTCTCGACGGGAGAACACCGGGGAGCTGTTTTTT. This sequence encodes CASSSRRENTGELFF. Supplemented by reference TRBV7-2 and TRBJ2-2, the full variable domain reads GAGVSQSPSNKVTEKGKDVELRCDPISGHTALYWYRQSLGQGLEFLIYFQGNSAPDKSGLPSDRFSAERTGGSVSTLTIQRTQQEDSAVYLCASSSRRENTGELFFGEGSRLTVL.

V gene TRBV28 combines with J gene TRBJ2-2, with D possibly TRBD1 on 6 matching bases. CDR1 is MDHEN, CDR2 SYDVKM, per germline. Trimming took 4 bases from V and 4 from J, leaving 13 bases between them. There are 15 residues in the CDR3. CDR3 loop: CASSWAQGPTGELFF. The CDR3 region has the DNA TGTGCCAGCAGTTGGGCCCAGGGGCCCACCGGGGAGCTGTTTTTT.

J is TRBJ2-7 and V is TRBV6-5; D is possibly TRBD2 (5 bases). The V and J ends lost 0 bases and 3 bases respectively, with 12 bases between them. The CDR3 length is 15 residues. From germline, CDR1 is MNHEY and CDR2 SVGAGI. This CDR3 reads CASSYSEPGSYEQYF. The CDR3 DNA is TGTGCCAGCAGTTACTCAGAACCGGGGAGCTACGAGCAGTACTTC.

J is TRBJ2-1 and V is TRBV10-3; 7 nucleotides align to TRBD2. V shed 7 bases, J shed 6 bases, and the junction held 9 bases outside the gene matches. This CDR3 comprises 14 residues. CDR1 is ENHRY, CDR2 SYGVKD, per germline. DNA of the CDR3: TGTGCCATCACCACACCAGCGGGGCCCAATGAGCAGTTCTTC. As protein: CAITTPAGPNEQFF.

The CDR3 sequence: CASGPQTGAVNSGNQPQHF. DNA for the CDR3: TGTGCCAGCGGGCCACAAACAGGGGCGGTTAATTCGGGCAATCAGCCCCAGCATTTT. The J gene is TRBJ1-5, the V gene TRBV27; 7 positions match TRBD1. The CDR3 is made up of 19 amino acids. Germline values: CDR1 MNHEY, CDR2 SMNVEV (reference sequence). Trimming removed 8 bases from V and 2 bases from J; junction bases left unmatched: 21.

The rearrangement links TRBV9 to TRBJ2-1, with D possibly being TRBD2 (5 bases). Germline assignment: CDR1 SGDLS and CDR2 YYNGEE. The CDR3 has 13 residues. V lost 0 bases and J lost 14, with 15 bases in between. In nucleotides, the CDR3 is TGTGCCAGCAGCGTAGGCGAGGGTTGGCGGAAGTTCTTC. This translates into CASSVGEGWRKFF.

V is TRBV7-9 and J is TRBJ2-5; D may be TRBD2 (6 bases). This CDR3 has 14 residues. V shed 4 bases and J shed 5 bases, with 14 bases lying between them. The V gene's germline CDR1 is SEHNR and CDR2 FQNEAQ (reference sequence). The CDR3 DNA reads as TGTGCCAGCAGCTCCGGGGACTTCGGGGAGACCCAGTACTTC. Protein sequence: CASSSGDFGETQYF.

J is TRBJ2-1 and V is TRBV3-1 (or the pseudogene TRBV3-2); no firm D call. The CDR3 covers 14 residues. The V gene lost 3 bases and the J gene lost 3 bases, with 9 bases spanning the gap. CDR1 LGHDT and CDR2 YNNKEL come from the germline V gene (reference sequence). The CDR3 coding sequence is TGTGCCAGCAGCCAGGAGAGTTGCTACAATGAGCAGTTCTTC. It codes for CASSQESCYNEQFF.

This clone was picked up a small number of times. The chain uses TRBV2 and TRBJ2-2; 7 bases agree with TRBD2. The CDR3 consists of 15 residues. V shed 7 bases and J 5 bases; nucleotides not matched to a gene: 10. Germline V CDR1 and CDR2: SNHLY, FYNNEI. CDR3 coding DNA: TGTGCCAGCAACGTTGGGACGGGGGGTACCGGGGAGCTGTTTTTT. It yields the protein CASNVGTGGTGELFF.

The chain employs TRBV7-2 and TRBJ2-7; 7 bases are a match to TRBD1. The CDR3 is 15 residues long. The junction had 13 bases not matched to a gene; V was cut back by 5 bases and J by 6 bases. CDR1 is SGHTA and CDR2 is FQGNSA in the germline V gene. In nucleotides, the CDR3 is TGTGCCAGCAGCGTTAGCTCCGACAGGGCAGGCGAGCAGTACTTC. It codes for CASSVSSDRAGEQYF.

V and J are TRBV19 and TRBJ1-1; the D is unclear. The CDR3 has 12 amino acids. The germline V gene has CDR1 LNHDA and CDR2 SQIVND (reference sequence). V lost 8 bases, J lost 1 base, and 8 bases lay in between. CDR3 bases: TGTGCCAGTTTAACCGGGAACACTGAAGCTTTCTTT. As protein: CASLTGNTEAFF.

The table lists this clone with a count of one. CDR3 DNA: TGTGCCAGTAGTATCGCAGGTTCCCAGTACTTC. As protein: CASSIAGSQYF. The gene calls are TRBV19 and TRBJ2-5; D call uncertain. The length of the CDR3 is 11 residues. V lost 3 bases, J lost 9 bases, and 8 bases lay in between. The germline V gene encodes CDR1 LNHDA and CDR2 SQIVND (reference sequence). The full variable domain, its missing parts supplied by reference TRBV19 and TRBJ2-5, is DGGITQSPKYLFRKEGQNVTLSCEQNLNHDAMYWYRQDPGQGLRLIYYSQIVNDFQKGDIAEGYSVSREKKESFPLTVTSAQKNPTAFYLCASSIAGSQYFGPGTRLLVL.

This chain joins TRBV5-6 and TRBJ1-5; D is possibly TRBD1 (5 bases). V shed 0 bases and J shed 3 bases, with 10 bases lying between them. Germline V gene lookup returns CDR1 SGHDT and CDR2 YYEEEE. The CDR3 loop spans 15 amino acids. For the CDR3, the DNA is TGTGCCAGCAGCTTGGTAGGGGCAGACAATCAGCCCCAGCATTTT. The encoded protein is CASSLVGADNQPQHF.

V gene TRBV6-5 combines with J gene TRBJ2-2, with 7 bases lining up with TRBD1. J lost 2 bases, V lost 6 bases, and 6 bases had no gene match. Germline V lookup: CDR1 MNHEY, CDR2 SVGAGI. CDR3 size: 15 residues. DNA for the CDR3: TGTGCCAGCAGACCGGGACAGCTAAACACCGGGGAGCTGTTTTTT. It codes for CASRPGQLNTGELFF.

This chain links TRBV27 with TRBJ2-6; 7 bases are shared with TRBD1. CDR3 length equals 18 residues. V shed 5 bases and J 0 bases; nucleotides not matched to a gene: 10. Germline V gene data show CDR1 as MNHEY and CDR2 as SMNVEV (reference sequence). DNA for the CDR3: TGTGCCAGCAGTCCTGACAGGGCCAGCCTCTCTGGGGCCAACGTCCTGACTTTC. Translation: CASSPDRASLSGANVLTF.

The rearrangement uses TRBV2 and TRBJ1-2; tentatively, D is TRBD1 (5 bases). The CDR3 length is 14 residues. Germline CDR1 reads SNHLY; CDR2 reads FYNNEI. V was cut by 3 bases and J by 5 bases, with 13 bases left in between. Written as DNA, the CDR3 is TGTGCCAGCAGTGACACCATCCAGGGATATGGCTACACCTTC. It yields the protein CASSDTIQGYGYTF.

The chain joins TRBV6-5 to TRBJ1-1; possible D gene TRBD1, 6 bases. Germline V lookup: CDR1 MNHEY, CDR2 SVGAGI. The germline V and J ends were trimmed by 1 base and 1 base, with 7 bases remaining between them. This CDR3 has 14 residues. The CDR3 here is CASSYWGQNTEAFF. The CDR3 nucleotides are TGTGCCAGCAGTTACTGGGGACAGAACACTGAAGCTTTCTTT.

The genes are TRBV7-8 and TRBJ2-1; possibly TRBD1 for D (6 bases). The CDR3 loop spans 15 amino acids. Germline-derived CDR1 and CDR2 are SGHVS and FQNEAQ. V dropped 5 bases and J dropped 0 bases, with 11 bases sitting between them. The CDR3 DNA reads TGTGCCAGCAGCACTGACAGGAGCTCCTACAATGAGCAGTTCTTC. It encodes CASSTDRSSYNEQFF. Filled out from reference TRBV7-8 and TRBJ2-1, the complete variable domain reads GAGVSQSPRYKVAKRGQDVALRCDPISGHVSLFWYQQALGQGPEFLTYFQNEAQLDKSGLPSDRFFAERPEGSVSTLKIQRTQQEDSAVYLCASSTDRSSYNEQFFGPGTRLTVL.

This sequence joins TRBV6-2 or TRBV6-3 and TRBJ1-1; the match to TRBD1 covers 9 bases. CDR1 is MNHEY, CDR2 SVGEGT, per germline. The CDR3 sequence is 14 residues long. The junction had 12 bases not matched to a gene; V was cut back by 6 bases and J by 10 bases. CDR3 protein: CASSDRGNARGAFF. The CDR3 bases are TGTGCCAGCAGCGACAGGGGGAATGCTCGGGGAGCTTTCTTT.

The V gene is TRBV4-3, the J gene TRBJ1-6; TRBD1 is a possible D gene (6 bases). V shed 1 base and J shed 4 bases, with 11 bases lying between them. The CDR3 consists of 16 residues. Germline loops: CDR1 LGHNA, CDR2 YSLEER. DNA for the CDR3: TGCGCCAGCAGCCAAGCAACAGGGAATTATAATTCACCCCTCCACTTT. This codes for CASSQATGNYNSPLHF.

The gene calls are TRBV19 and TRBJ2-5; 10 nucleotides agree with TRBD2. The CDR3 is made up of 14 amino acids. Germline-derived CDR1 and CDR2 are LNHDA and SQIVND (reference sequence). Losses at the gene ends were 10 bases for V and 1 base for J; bases not matched to a gene: 6. The CDR3 DNA reads TGTGCCACGAAGCGGGGGGGCCCCCAAGAGACCCAGTACTTC. Translation: CATKRGGPQETQYF.

The chain carries TRBV7-2 and TRBJ2-7; tentatively, D is TRBD2 (6 bases). Germline CDR1 and CDR2: SGHTA and FQGNSA. The ends were cut back, 5 bases at V and 0 bases at J, with 11 bases in the middle. This CDR3 contains 14 residues. The CDR3 reads CASSPGLSSYEQYF. The CDR3 DNA is TGTGCCAGCAGCCCGGGACTCTCCTCCTACGAGCAGTACTTC.

The chain has TRBV27 and TRBJ1-1; D possibly corresponds to TRBD1 (6 bases). The CDR3 covers 14 residues. Germline assignment: CDR1 MNHEY and CDR2 SMNVEV (reference sequence). V dropped 2 bases and J dropped 6 bases, with 13 bases sitting between them. Here the CDR3 reads CASSLNRGASEAFF. CDR3 sequence (DNA): TGTGCCAGCAGTTTAAACCGGGGGGCGTCTGAAGCTTTCTTT.

V is TRBV19 and J is TRBJ2-3, with 9 bases that match TRBD1. Germline trimming cut 5 bases from V and 6 bases from J; bases unmatched to any gene: 6. The germline gives CDR1 LNHDA, CDR2 SQIVND (reference sequence). The CDR3 length is 14 residues. CDR3 sequence: CASSRTGEGDTQYF. The DNA of the CDR3 is TGTGCCAGTAGTCGGACAGGGGAAGGGGATACGCAGTATTTT.